The rows below give T cell receptor beta chains drawn from one sample of a study of cytomegalovirus exposure and HLA in healthy donors. Some clones are missing from TCRdb's copy, which holds only in-frame ones; the method was immunoSEQ multiplex PCR. The sample contains some 120,000 clones, about nine tenths of which appear only once. The sample was PBMCs. Every receptor here comes from a woman aged 18-29 years in good health and CMV-seronegative. CDR3s include the opening cysteine and the closing phenylalanine or tryptophan. D genes are given only for firm matches. Part of the rows lack a size; the others show once, few, many or a class for expanded clones.

DNA: TGTGCCAGCAGCTTAGGGGGTAGCGGTAGCTCCTACGAGCAGTACTTC
CDR3: CASSLGGSGSSYEQYF
size: .
V: TRBV7-9
J: TRBJ2-7
D: .

DNA: TGTGCCAGTAGTATAAACAGGGGCGGCTATGGCTACACCTTC
CDR3: CASSINRGGYGYTF
size: .
V: TRBV19
J: TRBJ1-2
D: TRBD1

DNA: TGTGCCAGCAGTCCGGACAGCGGCTATGGCTACACCTTC
CDR3: CASSPDSGYGYTF
size: .
V: TRBV28
J: TRBJ1-2
D: .

DNA: TGTGCCAGCAGCCTCTTTGCGGGAGTAAAAAATGAGCAGTTCTTC
CDR3: CASSLFAGVKNEQFF
size: .
V: TRBV11-3
J: TRBJ2-1
D: TRBD2

DNA: TGTGCCAGCCTCCTTCAGGGGAACACTGAAGCTTTCTTT
CDR3: CASLLQGNTEAFF
size: .
V: TRBV5-4
J: TRBJ1-1
D: .

DNA: TGTGCCAGCAGTTACTCCCCGCAGGGTTTGATCAGCGAGCAGTACTTC
CDR3: CASSYSPQGLISEQYF
size: .
V: TRBV6-5
J: TRBJ2-7
D: .

DNA: TGCGCCAGCAGCTTTAAAGGACAGAGCAATCAGCCCCAGCATTTT
CDR3: CASSFKGQSNQPQHF
size: .
V: TRBV5-1
J: TRBJ1-5
D: .

DNA: TGTGCCATCAGACGGGACAGGGCTGGCGAGACCCAGTACTTC
CDR3: CAIRRDRAGETQYF
size: .
V: TRBV10-3
J: TRBJ2-5
D: TRBD1

DNA: TGTGCCAGCAGGCAACAAGCGGGAACGGGGACCGGGGAGCTGTTTTTT
CDR3: CASRQQAGTGTGELFF
size: .
V: TRBV27
J: TRBJ2-2
D: TRBD2

DNA: TGTGCCAGCTCCCCCCGGACTGTCCCCTACGAGCAGTACTTC
CDR3: CASSPRTVPYEQYF
size: .
V: TRBV18
J: TRBJ2-7
D: .

DNA: TGTGCCAGCAGTTTATATATCGGGAGCTACCCAGATACGCAGTATTTT
CDR3: CASSLYIGSYPDTQYF
size: .
V: TRBV28
J: TRBJ2-3
D: .

DNA: TGTGCCAGCTCACCGAATCAAGGGGATCAGCCCCAGCATTTT
CDR3: CASSPNQGDQPQHF
size: once
V: TRBV18
J: TRBJ1-5
D: .

DNA: TGTGCCAGCAGCCCTCTAGCGGGAGTGTCGAACACCGGGGAGCTGTTTTTT
CDR3: CASSPLAGVSNTGELFF
size: once
V: TRBV5-4
J: TRBJ2-2
D: TRBD2

DNA: TGCAGCGTTGAACAAACTAGCGGGAGTCCTCGCGAGCAGTACTTC
CDR3: CSVEQTSGSPREQYF
size: .
V: TRBV29-1
J: TRBJ2-7
D: TRBD2

DNA: TGTGCCAGCAGCTTCGAGACAGGTCCCTACGAGCAGTACTTC
CDR3: CASSFETGPYEQYF
size: few
V: TRBV11-2
J: TRBJ2-7
D: .

DNA: TGTGCCAGCAGCTTCGGGACAGACTACGAGCAGTACTTC
CDR3: CASSFGTDYEQYF
size: .
V: TRBV7-8
J: TRBJ2-7
D: TRBD1

DNA: TGTGCCAGCAGCTTGGCCAAATTTTTGACAGGGAGAATCACAGATACGCAGTATTTT
CDR3: CASSLAKFLTGRITDTQYF
size: .
V: TRBV5-6
J: TRBJ2-3
D: TRBD1

DNA: TGCGCCAGCAGTAGGGGCGGCCAAGAGACCCAGTACTTC
CDR3: CASSRGGQETQYF
size: .
V: TRBV5-1
J: TRBJ2-5
D: .

DNA: TGTGCCAGCAGCTTGTTTACGGGAAACACCGGGGAGCTGTTTTTT
CDR3: CASSLFTGNTGELFF
size: .
V: TRBV5-5
J: TRBJ2-2
D: .

DNA: TGTGCCAGCAGCTTAGATTCCCTATGGGCAGGGGGCTACGAGCAGTACTTC
CDR3: CASSLDSLWAGGYEQYF
size: .
V: TRBV7-8
J: TRBJ2-7
D: TRBD1

DNA: TGTGCCAGCAGCTTAGCACTGAAGACCTACGAGCAGTACTTC
CDR3: CASSLALKTYEQYF
size: .
V: TRBV7-2
J: TRBJ2-7
D: .

DNA: TGCGCCAGCGCTGCGGGGGAAGCTGTGAGATCGAATGAGCAGTTCTTC
CDR3: CASAAGEAVRSNEQFF
size: .
V: TRBV5-1
J: TRBJ2-1
D: TRBD2

DNA: TGTGCCAGCACATTCATCGGCGGGAGGTCGGGTGAGCAGTTCTTC
CDR3: CASTFIGGRSGEQFF
size: .
V: TRBV6-1
J: TRBJ2-1
D: TRBD2

DNA: TGTGCCAGTACTCCCCGGGGGGGCCGGGTTGATGGCTACACCTTC
CDR3: CASTPRGGRVDGYTF
size: .
V: TRBV19
J: TRBJ1-2
D: .

DNA: TGTGCCAGCAGTTTAACCCCTCTAGCGGGAGGGTCCTACGAGCAGTACTTC
CDR3: CASSLTPLAGGSYEQYF
size: .
V: TRBV28
J: TRBJ2-7
D: TRBD2

DNA: TGTGCCAGCAGCTTGGCGGGGACTAGCGGGAGGGGGTACTTC
CDR3: CASSLAGTSGRGYF
size: .
V: TRBV5-4
J: TRBJ2-5
D: TRBD2

DNA: TGTGCCAGCAGCCTATATAGGGGCCAGCCCCAGCATTTT
CDR3: CASSLYRGQPQHF
size: .
V: TRBV21-1
J: TRBJ1-5
D: .

DNA: TGTGCCAGCAGTTTTTATAATCTAGCGACCACAGATACGCAGTATTTT
CDR3: CASSFYNLATTDTQYF
size: .
V: TRBV28
J: TRBJ2-3
D: .

DNA: TGTGCTCGGACTAGCTTAAATGAGCAGTTCTTC
CDR3: CARTSLNEQFF
size: .
V: TRBV30
J: TRBJ2-1
D: TRBD2

DNA: TGTGCCAGCAGCGTAAGCGGGAGTTCTGCAGATACGCAGTATTTT
CDR3: CASSVSGSSADTQYF
size: few
V: TRBV9
J: TRBJ2-3
D: TRBD2

DNA: TGTGCCAGCACCGTGGACAGGACCTACGAGCAGTACTTC
CDR3: CASTVDRTYEQYF
size: .
V: TRBV6-1
J: TRBJ2-7
D: TRBD1

DNA: TGTGCCAGTAAGGCGGGGCCTGGAAACACCATATATTTT
CDR3: CASKAGPGNTIYF
size: .
V: TRBV6-5
J: TRBJ1-3
D: .

DNA: TGTGGCCCCTGGAGGGCCCACGAGCAGTACTTC
CDR3: CGPWRAHEQYF
size: .
V: TRBV6-1
J: TRBJ2-7
D: .

DNA: TGTGCCAGCAGTTTATTCGGCAGGGAAGGGGACGAGCAGTACTTC
CDR3: CASSLFGREGDEQYF
size: .
V: TRBV27
J: TRBJ2-7
D: .

DNA: TGCAGCGTTGAAACGGGGGGAAACACCATATATTTT
CDR3: CSVETGGNTIYF
size: .
V: TRBV29-1
J: TRBJ1-3
D: .

DNA: TGTGCCAGTAGTATAGCCCGGACAGGGCACAATGAGCAGTTCTTC
CDR3: CASSIARTGHNEQFF
size: .
V: TRBV19
J: TRBJ2-1
D: TRBD1

DNA: TGCGCCAGCAGCTTTAGCGGGGCGATCTACGAGCAGTACTTC
CDR3: CASSFSGAIYEQYF
size: .
V: TRBV5-1
J: TRBJ2-7
D: TRBD2

DNA: TGTGCTAGTGTAAGCGGAGAACAAGATACGCAGTATTTT
CDR3: CASVSGEQDTQYF
size: .
V: TRBV12-5
J: TRBJ2-3
D: .

DNA: TGTGCCACCAGCAGGACAGGGGGTATAGCAGATACGCAGTATTTT
CDR3: CATSRTGGIADTQYF
size: .
V: TRBV15
J: TRBJ2-3
D: TRBD1

DNA: TGTGCCAGCCTGGGGGGTGGGGCCGGGGAGCTGTTTTTT
CDR3: CASLGGGAGELFF
size: .
V: TRBV2
J: TRBJ2-2
D: .

DNA: TGTGCCACCAGCAAGGACAGGGGCTCCGGCTTCGAGCAGTACTTC
CDR3: CATSKDRGSGFEQYF
size: once
V: TRBV15
J: TRBJ2-7
D: TRBD1

DNA: TGTGCCAGCAGTGAAGCGTACCGGGACAGGTTCTACGAGCAGTACTTC
CDR3: CASSEAYRDRFYEQYF
size: once
V: TRBV6-1
J: TRBJ2-7
D: TRBD1

DNA: TGTGCCAGCAGCGTAGGGGGAGGGAGGACCAACTATGGCTACACCTTC
CDR3: CASSVGGGRTNYGYTF
size: .
V: TRBV9
J: TRBJ1-2
D: .

DNA: TGTGCCAGTAGTATGGGGCCCTCTCACGGCTACACCTTC
CDR3: CASSMGPSHGYTF
size: many
V: TRBV19
J: TRBJ1-2
D: .

DNA: TGTGCCAGCAGCAGGGACTTCCAAGAGACCCAGTACTTC
CDR3: CASSRDFQETQYF
size: .
V: TRBV27
J: TRBJ2-5
D: .